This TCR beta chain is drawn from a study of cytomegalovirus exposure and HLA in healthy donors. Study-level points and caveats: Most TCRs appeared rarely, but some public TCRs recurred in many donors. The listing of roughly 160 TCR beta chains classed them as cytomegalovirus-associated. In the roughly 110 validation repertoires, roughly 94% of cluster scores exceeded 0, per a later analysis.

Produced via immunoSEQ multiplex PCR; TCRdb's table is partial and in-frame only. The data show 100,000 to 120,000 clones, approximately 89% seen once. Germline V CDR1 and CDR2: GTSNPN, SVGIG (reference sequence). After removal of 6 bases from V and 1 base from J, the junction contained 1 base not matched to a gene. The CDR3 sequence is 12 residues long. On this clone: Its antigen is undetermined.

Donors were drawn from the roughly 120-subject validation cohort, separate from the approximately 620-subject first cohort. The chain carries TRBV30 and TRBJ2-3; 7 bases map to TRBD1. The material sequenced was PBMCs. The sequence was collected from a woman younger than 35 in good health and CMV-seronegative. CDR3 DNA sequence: TGTGCCTGTGGACAGGGCACAGATACGCAGTATTTT. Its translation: CACGQGTDTQYF.